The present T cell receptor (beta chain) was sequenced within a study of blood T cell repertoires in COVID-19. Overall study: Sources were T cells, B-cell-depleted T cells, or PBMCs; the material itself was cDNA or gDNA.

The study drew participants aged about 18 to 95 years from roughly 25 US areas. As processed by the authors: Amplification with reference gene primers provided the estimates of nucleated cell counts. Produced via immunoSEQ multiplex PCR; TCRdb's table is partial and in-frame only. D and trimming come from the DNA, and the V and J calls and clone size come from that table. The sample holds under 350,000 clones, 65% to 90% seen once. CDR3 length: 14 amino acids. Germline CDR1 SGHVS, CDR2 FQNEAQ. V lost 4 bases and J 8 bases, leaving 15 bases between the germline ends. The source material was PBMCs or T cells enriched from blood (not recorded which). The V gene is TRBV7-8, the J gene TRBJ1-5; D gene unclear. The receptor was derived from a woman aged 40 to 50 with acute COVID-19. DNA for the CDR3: TGTGCCAGCAGCTCTACGAGGGCCATGGAGCCCCAGCATTTT. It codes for CASSSTRAMEPQHF. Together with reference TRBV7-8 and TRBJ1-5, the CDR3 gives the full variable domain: GAGVSQSPRYKVAKRGQDVALRCDPISGHVSLFWYQQALGQGPEFLTYFQNEAQLDKSGLPSDRFFAERPEGSVSTLKIQRTQQEDSAVYLCASSSTRAMEPQHFGDGTRLSIL.